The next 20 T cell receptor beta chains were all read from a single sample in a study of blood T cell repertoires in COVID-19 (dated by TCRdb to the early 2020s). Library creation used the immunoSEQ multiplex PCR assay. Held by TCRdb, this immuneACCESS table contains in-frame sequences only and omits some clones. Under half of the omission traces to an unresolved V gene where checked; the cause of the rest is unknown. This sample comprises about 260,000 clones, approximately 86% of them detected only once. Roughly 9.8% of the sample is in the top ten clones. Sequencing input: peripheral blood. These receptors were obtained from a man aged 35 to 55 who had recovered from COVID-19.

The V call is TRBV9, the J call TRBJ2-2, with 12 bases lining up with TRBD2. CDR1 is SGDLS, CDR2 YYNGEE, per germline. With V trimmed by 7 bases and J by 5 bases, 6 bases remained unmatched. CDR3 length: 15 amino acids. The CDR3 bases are TGTGCCAGCCGGGCTAGCGGGAGGGCAACCGGGGAGCTGTTTTTT. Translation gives CASRASGRATGELFF.

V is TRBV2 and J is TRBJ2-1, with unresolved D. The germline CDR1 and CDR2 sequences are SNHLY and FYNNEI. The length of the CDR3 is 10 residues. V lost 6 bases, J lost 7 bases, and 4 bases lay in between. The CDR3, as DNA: TGTGCCAGCAGATATAATGAGCAGTTCTTC. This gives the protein CASRYNEQFF.

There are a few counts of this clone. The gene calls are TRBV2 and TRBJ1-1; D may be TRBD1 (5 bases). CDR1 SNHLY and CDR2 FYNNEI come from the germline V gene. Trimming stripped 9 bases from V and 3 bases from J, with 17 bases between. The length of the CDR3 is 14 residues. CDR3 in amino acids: CARSPDSVDTEAFF. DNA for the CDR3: TGTGCCAGGAGTCCAGACAGTGTGGACACTGAAGCTTTCTTT.

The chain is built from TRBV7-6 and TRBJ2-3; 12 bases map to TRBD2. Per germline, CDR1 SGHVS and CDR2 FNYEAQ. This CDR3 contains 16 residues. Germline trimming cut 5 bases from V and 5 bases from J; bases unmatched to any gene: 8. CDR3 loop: CASSLRTSGIGDTQYF. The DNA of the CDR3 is TGTGCCAGCAGCCTTCGGACTAGCGGGATTGGAGATACGCAGTATTTT. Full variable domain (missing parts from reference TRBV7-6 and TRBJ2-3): GAGVSQSPRYKVTKRGQDVALRCDPISGHVSLYWYRQALGQGPEFLTYFNYEAQQDKSGLPNDRFSAERPEGSISTLTIQRTEQRDSAMYRCASSLRTSGIGDTQYFGPGTRLTVL.

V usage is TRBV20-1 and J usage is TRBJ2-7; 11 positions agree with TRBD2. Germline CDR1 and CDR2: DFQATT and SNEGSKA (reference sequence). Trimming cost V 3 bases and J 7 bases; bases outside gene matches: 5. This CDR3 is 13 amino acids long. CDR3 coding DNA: TGCAGTGCTAGTCCACTAGCGGGAGTTGAGCAGTACTTC. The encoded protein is CSASPLAGVEQYF.

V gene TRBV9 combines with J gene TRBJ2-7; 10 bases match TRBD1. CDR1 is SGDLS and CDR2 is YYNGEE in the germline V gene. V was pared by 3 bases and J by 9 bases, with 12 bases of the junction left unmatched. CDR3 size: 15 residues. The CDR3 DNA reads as TGTGCCAGCAGCGGACTTCCGGTGGGACAGGGGCGGCAGTACTTC. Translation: CASSGLPVGQGRQYF.

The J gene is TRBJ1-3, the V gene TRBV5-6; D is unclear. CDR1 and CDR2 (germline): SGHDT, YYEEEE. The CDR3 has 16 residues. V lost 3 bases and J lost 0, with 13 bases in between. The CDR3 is CASSSLQWSSGNTIYF. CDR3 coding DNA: TGTGCCAGCAGCTCTTTGCAGTGGAGCTCTGGAAACACCATATATTTT.

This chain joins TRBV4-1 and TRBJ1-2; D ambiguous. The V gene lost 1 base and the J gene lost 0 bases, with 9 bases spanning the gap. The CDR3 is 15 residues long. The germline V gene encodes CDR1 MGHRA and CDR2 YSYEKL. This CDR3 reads CASSQVEGANYGYTF. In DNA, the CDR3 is TGCGCCAGCAGCCAAGTTGAGGGCGCTAACTATGGCTACACCTTC.

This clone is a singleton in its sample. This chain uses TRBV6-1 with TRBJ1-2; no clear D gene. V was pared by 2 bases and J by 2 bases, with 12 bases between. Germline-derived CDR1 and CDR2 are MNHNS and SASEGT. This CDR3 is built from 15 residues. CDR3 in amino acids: CASSELWRGNYGYTF. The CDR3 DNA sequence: TGTGCCAGCAGTGAATTATGGCGAGGCAACTATGGCTACACCTTC.

The CDR3 bases are TGCGCCAGCAGCTCGGGACTAGCGGGGTACCAAGAGACCCAGTACTTC. Amino acids: CASSSGLAGYQETQYF. The chain carries TRBV5-1 and TRBJ2-5; 13 nucleotides agree with TRBD2. The V gene's germline CDR1 is SGHRS and CDR2 YFSETQ. The CDR3 has 16 amino acids. V lost 3 bases, J lost 0 bases, and 2 bases stayed unmatched.

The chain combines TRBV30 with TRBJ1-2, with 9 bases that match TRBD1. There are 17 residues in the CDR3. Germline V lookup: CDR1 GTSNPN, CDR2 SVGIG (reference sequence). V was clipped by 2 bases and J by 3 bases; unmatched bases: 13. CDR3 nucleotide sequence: TGTGCCTGGAGTTTACTCCATTACAGGGGGCAAGACTATGGCTACACCTTC. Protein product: CAWSLLHYRGQDYGYTF.

The CDR3 loop reads CASSFAGGTDTQYF. In nucleotides, the CDR3 is TGTGCCAGCAGCTTCGCAGGGGGCACAGATACGCAGTATTTT. This chain uses TRBV11-1 with TRBJ2-3; weak D call: TRBD1 (6 bases). V was trimmed by 3 bases and J by 1 base, leaving 8 bases between them. The CDR3 extends over 14 amino acids. The germline V gene has CDR1 SGHAT and CDR2 FQDESV (reference sequence). The complete variable domain, with remaining parts taken from reference TRBV11-1 and TRBJ2-3, reads EAEVAQSPRYKITEKSQAVAFWCDPISGHATLYWYRQILGQGPELLVQFQDESVVDDSQLPKDRFSAERLKGVDSTLKIQPAELGDSAMYLCASSFAGGTDTQYFGPGTRLTVL.

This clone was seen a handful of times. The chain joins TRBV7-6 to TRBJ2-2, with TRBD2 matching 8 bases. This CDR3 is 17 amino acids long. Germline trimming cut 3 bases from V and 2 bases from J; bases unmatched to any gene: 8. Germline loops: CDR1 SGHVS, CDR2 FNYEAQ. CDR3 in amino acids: CASSFLAGGQNTGELFF. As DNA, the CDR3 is TGTGCCAGCAGCTTTCTCGCGGGGGGCCAAAACACCGGGGAGCTGTTTTTT.

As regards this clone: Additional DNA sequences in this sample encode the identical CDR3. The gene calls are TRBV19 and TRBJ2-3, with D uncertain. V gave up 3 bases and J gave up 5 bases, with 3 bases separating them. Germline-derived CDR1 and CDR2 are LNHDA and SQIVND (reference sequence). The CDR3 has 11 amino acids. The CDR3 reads CASSMRDTQYF. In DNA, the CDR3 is TGTGCCAGTAGTATGCGAGATACGCAGTATTTT.

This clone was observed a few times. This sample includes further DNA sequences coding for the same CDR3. This CDR3 reads CASSEGLAGGNEQFF. The CDR3, as DNA: TGTGCCAGCAGTGAAGGTCTAGCGGGAGGCAATGAGCAGTTCTTC. The V and J genes are TRBV6-4 and TRBJ2-1; 11 nucleotides align to TRBD2. The CDR3 sequence is 15 residues long. CDR1 MRHNA and CDR2 SNTAGT come from the germline V gene. The junction had 4 bases not matched to a gene; V was cut back by 3 bases and J by 6 bases.

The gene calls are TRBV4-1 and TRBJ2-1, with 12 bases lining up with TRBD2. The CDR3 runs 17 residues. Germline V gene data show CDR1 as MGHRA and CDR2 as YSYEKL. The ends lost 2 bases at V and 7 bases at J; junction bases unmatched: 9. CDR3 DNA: TGCGCCAGCAGCCAAAGTCGGCTAGCGGGAGGGCAAAATGAGCAGTTCTTC. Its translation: CASSQSRLAGGQNEQFF.

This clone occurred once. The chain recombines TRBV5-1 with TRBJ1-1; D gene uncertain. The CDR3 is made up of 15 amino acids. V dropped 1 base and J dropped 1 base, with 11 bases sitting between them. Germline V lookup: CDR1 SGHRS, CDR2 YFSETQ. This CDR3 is CASSLFRQRNTEAFF. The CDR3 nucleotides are TGCGCCAGCAGCTTGTTTCGGCAGCGGAACACTGAAGCTTTCTTT.

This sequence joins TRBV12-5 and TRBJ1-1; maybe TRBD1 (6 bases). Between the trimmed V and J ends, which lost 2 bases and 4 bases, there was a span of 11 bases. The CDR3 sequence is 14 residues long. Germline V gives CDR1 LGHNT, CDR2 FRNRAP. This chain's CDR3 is CASGLWGPRTEAFF. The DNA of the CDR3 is TGTGCTAGTGGTTTGTGGGGGCCACGCACTGAAGCTTTCTTT.

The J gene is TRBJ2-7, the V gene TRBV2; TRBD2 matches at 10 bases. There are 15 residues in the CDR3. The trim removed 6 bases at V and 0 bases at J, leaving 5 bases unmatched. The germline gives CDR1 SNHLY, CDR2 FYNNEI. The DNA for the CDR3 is TGTGCCAGCAGGGAGGGACTAGCGCTCTCCTACGAGCAGTACTTC. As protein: CASREGLALSYEQYF.

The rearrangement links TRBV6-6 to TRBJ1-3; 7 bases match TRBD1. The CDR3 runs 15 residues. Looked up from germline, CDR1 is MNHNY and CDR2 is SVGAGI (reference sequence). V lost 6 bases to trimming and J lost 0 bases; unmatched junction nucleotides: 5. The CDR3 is CASSSTGFSGNTIYF. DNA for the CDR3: TGTGCCAGCAGCTCGACAGGGTTCTCTGGAAACACCATATATTTT.